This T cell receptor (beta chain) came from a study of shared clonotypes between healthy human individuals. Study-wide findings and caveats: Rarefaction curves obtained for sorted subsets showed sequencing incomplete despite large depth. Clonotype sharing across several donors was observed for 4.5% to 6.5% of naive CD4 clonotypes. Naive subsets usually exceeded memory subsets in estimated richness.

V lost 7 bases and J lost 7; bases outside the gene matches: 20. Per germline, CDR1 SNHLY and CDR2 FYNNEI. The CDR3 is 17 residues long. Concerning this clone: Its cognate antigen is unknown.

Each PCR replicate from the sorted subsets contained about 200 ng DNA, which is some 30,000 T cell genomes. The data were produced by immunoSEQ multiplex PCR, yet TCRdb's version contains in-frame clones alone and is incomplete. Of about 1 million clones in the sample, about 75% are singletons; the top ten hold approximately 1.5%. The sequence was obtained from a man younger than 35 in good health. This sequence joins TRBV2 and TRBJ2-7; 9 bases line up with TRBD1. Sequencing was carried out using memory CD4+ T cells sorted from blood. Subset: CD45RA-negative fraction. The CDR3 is CASTKPGQGDTLREQYF. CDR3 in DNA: TGTGCCAGCACAAAACCGGGACAGGGAGATACACTGAGGGAGCAGTACTTC.